Below are 31 T cell receptor beta chains sequenced from a single sample in a study of cytomegalovirus exposure and HLA in healthy donors. Primers: 60 Vbeta forward and 13 Jbeta reverse. The repertoire was sequenced with immunoSEQ multiplex PCR; TCRdb's copy has only in-frame clones and lacks some. Seen here are about 150,000 clones, more than 80% observed once, and the top ten hold under 5%. Specimen: PBMCs. The receptors stem from a man between 18 and 35 years old in good health and CMV-seronegative.

The V gene is TRBV7-2, the J gene TRBJ2-5, with D tentatively TRBD1 (5 bases). This CDR3 has 14 residues. Trimming stripped 5 bases from V and 1 base from J, with 11 bases between. CDR1 and CDR2 (germline): SGHTA, FQGNSA. CDR3 region: CASSHQTAQETQYF. The CDR3 DNA reads as TGTGCCAGCAGCCACCAGACAGCCCAAGAGACCCAGTACTTC.

V is TRBV18 and J is TRBJ2-7, with 10 bases that match TRBD1. After removal of 6 bases from V and 0 bases from J, the junction contained 5 bases not matched to a gene. The V gene's germline CDR1 is KGHSH and CDR2 LQKENI. The CDR3 contains 15 residues. The CDR3 spells CASSVGTGDSYEQYF. Here the CDR3 DNA reads TGTGCCAGCTCGGTCGGGACAGGGGACTCCTACGAGCAGTACTTC. Complete variable domain (other parts from reference TRBV18 and TRBJ2-7): NAGVMQNPRHLVRRRGQEARLRCSPMKGHSHVYWYRQLPEEGLKFMVYLQKENIIDESGMPKERFSAEFPKEGPSILRIQQVVRGDSAAYFCASSVGTGDSYEQYFGPGTRLTVT.

Turning to this clone: One end of the junction fails to match germline, which may point to a read error. The V and J genes are TRBV7-9 and TRBJ2-7, with D perhaps TRBD1 (7 bases). Germline V CDR1 and CDR2: SEHNR, FQNEAQ (reference sequence). This CDR3 comprises 14 residues. The CDR3 is CSSSPGGQIYEQYF. The CDR3 nucleotides are TGTTCCAGCAGCCCAGGGGGGCAGATCTACGAGCAGTACTTC.

The rearrangement links TRBV5-1 to TRBJ2-2; D perhaps matches TRBD2 (6 bases). CDR1 and CDR2 from the germline V gene are SGHRS and YFSETQ. V lost 4 bases and J 6 bases, leaving 16 bases between the germline ends. The CDR3 consists of 15 residues. The CDR3 protein is CASSPKKGLAGELFF. CDR3 bases: TGCGCCAGCAGCCCCAAGAAGGGACTGGCCGGGGAGCTGTTTTTT. Supplemented by reference TRBV5-1 and TRBJ2-2, the full variable domain reads KAGVTQTPRYLIKTRGQQVTLSCSPISGHRSVSWYQQTPGQGLQFLFEYFSETQRNKGNFPGRFSGRQFSNSRSEMNVSTLELGDSALYLCASSPKKGLAGELFFGEGSRLTVL.

The genes are TRBV7-9 and TRBJ2-7; perhaps TRBD1 as D (5 bases). Germline CDR1 and CDR2: SEHNR and FQNEAQ (reference sequence). Between the trimmed V and J ends, which lost 5 bases and 4 bases, there was a span of 6 bases. This CDR3 spans 11 amino acids. The CDR3 sequence: CASSPGYEQYF. CDR3 bases: TGTGCCAGCAGCCCAGGGTACGAGCAGTACTTC.

The CDR3 DNA sequence: TGTGCCAGCTCACCAATGGGACATTCTGGCTACACCTTC. It specifies CASSPMGHSGYTF. This sequence joins TRBV18 and TRBJ1-2; a possible D gene is TRBD1 (6 bases). Per germline, CDR1 KGHSH and CDR2 LQKENI. Trimming removed 2 bases from V and 7 bases from J, with 11 bases in between. CDR3 length equals 13 residues.

The chain combines TRBV19 with TRBJ2-7; 14 positions agree with TRBD2. The CDR3 runs to 15 residues. Germline V gives CDR1 LNHDA, CDR2 SQIVND (reference sequence). The J segment lost 1 base and the V segment lost 8 bases, leaving 4 bases of the junction unmatched. CDR3 DNA sequence: TGTGCCAGTGGGACTAGCGGGGGCCGATCCTACGAGCAGTACTTC. Its translation: CASGTSGGRSYEQYF.

V is TRBV5-1 and J is TRBJ2-4; possible D gene TRBD2, 5 bases. Germline CDR1 SGHRS, CDR2 YFSETQ. V lost 4 bases and J lost 3, with 14 bases in between. The CDR3 contains 15 residues. CDR3 coding DNA: TGCGCCAGCAGCCTCCCGCAGGCGGGCAAAAACATTCAGTACTTC. This sequence encodes CASSLPQAGKNIQYF.

This clone was seen a single time. The chain has TRBV5-1 and TRBJ1-1, with 8 positions matching TRBD1. The germline V gene encodes CDR1 SGHRS and CDR2 YFSETQ. The V gene end was trimmed by 5 bases and the J gene end by 5 bases; junction bases not matched to a gene: 5. The length of the CDR3 is 13 residues. In DNA form, the CDR3 reads TGCGCCAGCAGTCGACAGGGGAGGACTGAAGCTTTCTTT. This translates into CASSRQGRTEAFF.

The chain joins TRBV28 to TRBJ2-7, with 7 bases fitting TRBD2. The germline CDR1 and CDR2 sequences are MDHEN and SYDVKM. The CDR3 extends over 12 amino acids. Trimming removed 6 bases from V and 6 bases from J; junction bases left unmatched: 5. The CDR3 spells CASSLTSVEQYF. CDR3 DNA: TGTGCCAGCAGCCTCACTAGCGTCGAGCAGTACTTC.

The rearrangement links TRBV21-1 to TRBJ1-2; whether TRBD1, the table's D call, matches the DNA was not checked. TRBV21-1 is listed as a pseudogene. The CDR3 length is 14 residues. CDR3 in amino acids: CASSKAGQANGYTF. Here the CDR3 DNA reads TGTGCCAGCAGCAAGGCGGGACAGGCGAATGGCTACACCTTC.

This rearrangement joins TRBV11-3 to TRBJ2-2; D gene ambiguous. The CDR3 runs 14 residues. The germline V and J ends were trimmed by 1 base and 2 bases, with 5 bases remaining between them. Germline V CDR1 and CDR2: SGHNT, YENEEA. CDR3 in DNA: TGTGCCAGCAGCTTAGGCAGAAACACCGGGGAGCTGTTTTTT. This encodes CASSLGRNTGELFF. Variable domain in full (rest from reference TRBV11-3 and TRBJ2-2): EAGVVQSPRYKIIEKKQPVAFWCNPISGHNTLYWYLQNLGQGPELLIRYENEEAVDDSQLPKDRFSAERLKGVDSTLKIQPAELGDSAVYLCASSLGRNTGELFFGEGSRLTVL.

The gene calls are TRBV4-1 and TRBJ1-5, with D perhaps matching TRBD1 (5 bases). V lost 1 base to trimming and J lost 5 bases, with 9 bases between them. Germline assignment: CDR1 MGHRA and CDR2 YSYEKL. The CDR3 runs to 14 residues. The CDR3 DNA reads as TGCGCCAGCAGCCAAGGGCAGGGTGATCAGCCCCAGCATTTT. This gives the protein CASSQGQGDQPQHF.

A few counts support this clone. The genes are TRBV10-2 and TRBJ1-6; D gene unclear. Trimming shortened V by 5 bases and J by 3 bases, and 11 bases separated the two germline ends. The CDR3 loop spans 15 amino acids. Germline V gene data show CDR1 as WSHSY and CDR2 as SAAADI. The CDR3 DNA is TGCGCCAGCAGTCCCGACCGACTCTATAATTCACCCCTCCACTTT. Amino acid sequence: CASSPDRLYNSPLHF.

The chain carries TRBV6-5 and TRBJ2-6, with 7 nucleotides matching TRBD1. Trimming cost V 6 bases and J 2 bases; bases outside gene matches: 1. Per the germline V gene, CDR1 is MNHEY and CDR2 is SVGAGI. The CDR3 is made up of 14 amino acids. The CDR3 protein is CASSGTAGANVLTF. The CDR3, as DNA: TGTGCCAGCAGCGGGACAGCTGGGGCCAACGTCCTGACTTTC.

This chain uses TRBV5-4 with TRBJ2-5, with TRBD2 matching 7 bases. J gave up 7 bases and V 7 bases, and 7 bases lay outside the gene matches. Germline CDR1 and CDR2: SGHNT and YYREEE (reference sequence). CDR3 length equals 12 residues. This chain's CDR3 is CASWGGSGTQYF. CDR3 nucleotide sequence: TGTGCCAGCTGGGGGGGGAGTGGGACCCAGTACTTC.

The chain employs TRBV5-1 and TRBJ2-4; 11 bases line up with TRBD2. Germline CDR1 and CDR2: SGHRS and YFSETQ. The CDR3 covers 17 residues. V lost 4 bases and J lost 0; bases outside the gene matches: 6. The CDR3 nucleotides read TGCGCCAGCAGCCCAAGTAGCGGGAGGGTAGCCAAAAACATTCAGTACTTC. Protein: CASSPSSGRVAKNIQYF.

The chain is built from TRBV6-5 and TRBJ2-1, with D unclear. The CDR3 runs to 15 residues. CDR1 and CDR2 (germline): MNHEY, SVGAGI. V was trimmed by 2 bases and J by 1 base, leaving 9 bases between them. For the CDR3, the DNA is TGTGCCAGCAGTTACCAACTACGATCCTACAATGAGCAGTTCTTC. Protein product: CASSYQLRSYNEQFF.

The chain joins TRBV29-1 to TRBJ1-1; D perhaps matches TRBD1 (5 bases). The CDR3 spans 12 residues. Per the germline V gene, CDR1 is SQVTM and CDR2 is ANQGSEA. The CDR3 DNA is TGCAGTTCTACCAGGGTTAACACTGAAGCTTTCTTT. Protein sequence: CSSTRVNTEAFF.

The gene calls are TRBV6-4 and TRBJ1-1; D is uncertain. CDR1 MRHNA and CDR2 SNTAGT come from the germline V gene. The CDR3 is 13 residues long. Between the trimmed V and J ends, which lost 3 bases and 3 bases, there was a span of 8 bases. Written as DNA, the CDR3 is TGTGCCAGCAGTGAATCCCCGGACACTGAAGCTTTCTTT. It specifies CASSESPDTEAFF.

As regards this clone: A read error may account for a junction end that differs from germline. The chain couples TRBV7-9 to TRBJ2-1, with D possibly TRBD2 on 5 matching bases. Germline V gene data show CDR1 as SEHNR and CDR2 as FQNEAQ (reference sequence). The CDR3 extends over 12 amino acids. The CDR3 DNA reads as TGTTCCAGCGGTTCGCTAGCTTTTGAGCAGTTCTTC. This codes for CSSGSLAFEQFF.

The chain carries TRBV5-4 and TRBJ2-7; TRBD2 aligns across 12 bases. Germline V CDR1 and CDR2: SGHNT, YYREEE (reference sequence). Trimming at V came to 4 bases and at J to 6 bases, leaving 8 bases not matched to a gene. The CDR3 extends over 15 amino acids. The CDR3 DNA reads TGTGCCAGCAGCCCGGGCGGACTAGCGGGAAGCGAGCAGTACTTC. It yields the protein CASSPGGLAGSEQYF. The whole variable domain, filled in from reference TRBV5-4 and TRBJ2-7, reads ETGVTQSPTHLIKTRGQQVTLRCSSQSGHNTVSWYQQALGQGPQFIFQYYREEENGRGNFPPRFSGLQFPNYSSELNVNALELDDSALYLCASSPGGLAGSEQYFGPGTRLTVT.

This clone appeared a single time. The chain uses TRBV9 and TRBJ2-7, with 7 bases lining up with TRBD1. Germline V gene sequence: CDR1 SGDLS, CDR2 YYNGEE. The CDR3 loop spans 15 amino acids. Trimming removed 0 bases from V and 2 bases from J; junction bases left unmatched: 5. CDR3 nucleotide sequence: TGTGCCAGCAGCGTAGGCGATGGACAGGCCTACGAGCAGTACTTC. Translating gives CASSVGDGQAYEQYF.

The chain joins TRBV6-6 to TRBJ2-5; tentatively, D is TRBD1 (6 bases). The J call may be incorrect, as the DNA end agrees better with TRBJ2-7. CDR1 and CDR2 (germline): MNHNY, SVGAGI (reference sequence). The CDR3 has 14 residues. DNA for the CDR3: TGTGCCAGCAGTTACGTCGCAGGGGACTACGAGCAGTACTTC. Amino acid sequence: CASSYVAGDYEQYF.

This clone was counted a few times. The chain has TRBV5-5 and TRBJ1-1; D might be TRBD1 (5 bases). The V end lost 0 bases, the J end lost 11 bases, and 14 bases lay between the germline ends. The CDR3 is 13 amino acids. Germline CDR1 and CDR2: SGHKS and YYEKEE (reference sequence). CDR3 protein: CASSLVQGGPAFF. Here the CDR3 DNA reads TGTGCCAGCAGCTTGGTTCAGGGCGGCCCGGCTTTCTTT.

The chain links TRBV7-2 to TRBJ2-5; the match to TRBD1 covers 9 bases. Losses at the gene ends were 0 bases for V and 11 bases for J; bases not matched to a gene: 10. This CDR3 comprises 15 residues. Germline values: CDR1 SGHTA, CDR2 FQGNSA. DNA of the CDR3: TGTGCCAGCAGCTTAGCGGGACAGGGTTCGTGGGAGCAGTACTTC. The encoded protein is CASSLAGQGSWEQYF.

The V call is TRBV2, the J call TRBJ2-7; D is uncertain. This CDR3 comprises 12 residues. Trimming pared 7 bases from V and 1 base from J, leaving 8 bases between. Per the germline V gene, CDR1 is SNHLY and CDR2 is FYNNEI. CDR3 loop: CASIGSSYEQYF. The CDR3, as DNA: TGTGCCAGCATCGGGTCGTCCTACGAGCAGTACTTC.

The V call is TRBV19, the J call TRBJ2-6, with TRBD1 identical over 10 bases. The ends lost 8 bases at V and 0 bases at J; junction bases unmatched: 7. CDR1 and CDR2 from the germline V gene are LNHDA and SQIVND (reference sequence). This CDR3 comprises 17 residues. DNA for the CDR3: TGTGCCAGTGCTACGGACAGGGGGACCTCTGGGGCCAACGTCCTGACTTTC. Translation gives CASATDRGTSGANVLTF.

The CDR3 protein is CASSFLTGLSQPQHF. The DNA of the CDR3 is TGTGCCAGCAGCTTCCTCACAGGGTTAAGTCAGCCCCAGCATTTT. The rearrangement joins TRBV7-6 to TRBJ1-5; possibly TRBD1 for D (6 bases). Germline V lookup: CDR1 SGHVS, CDR2 FNYEAQ. The V end lost 3 bases, the J end lost 6 bases, and 15 bases lay between the germline ends. The CDR3 length is 15 residues.

The chain has TRBV7-8 and TRBJ1-5, with 10 bases fitting TRBD1. V lost 5 bases, J lost 5 bases, and 9 bases stayed unmatched. The V gene's germline CDR1 is SGHVS and CDR2 FQNEAQ. The CDR3 consists of 16 residues. The CDR3 bases are TGTGCCAGCAGCCGAGGGACAGGGGAAAGAGATCAGCCCCAGCATTTT. This sequence encodes CASSRGTGERDQPQHF.

The chain joins TRBV25-1 to TRBJ1-2; D not resolved. CDR3 size: 11 residues. V dropped 2 bases and J dropped 9 bases, with 7 bases sitting between them. The germline CDR1 and CDR2 sequences are MGHDK and SYGVNS. CDR3 sequence reads: CASSEGLSYTF. In nucleotides, the CDR3 is TGTGCCAGCAGTGAAGGCCTGAGCTACACCTTC.